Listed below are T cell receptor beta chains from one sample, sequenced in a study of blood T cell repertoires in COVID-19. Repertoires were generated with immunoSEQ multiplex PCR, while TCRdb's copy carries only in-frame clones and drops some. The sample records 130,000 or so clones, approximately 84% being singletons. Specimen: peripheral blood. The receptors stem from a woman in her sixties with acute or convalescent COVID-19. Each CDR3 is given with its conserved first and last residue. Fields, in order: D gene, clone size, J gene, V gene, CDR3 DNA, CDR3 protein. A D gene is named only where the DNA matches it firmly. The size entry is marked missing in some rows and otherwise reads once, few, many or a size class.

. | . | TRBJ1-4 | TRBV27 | TGTGCCAGCAGGGGGCCCTTTGAAAAACTGTTTTTT | CASRGPFEKLFF
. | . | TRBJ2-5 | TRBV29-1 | TGCAGCGTTGACCAAGCAGAGACCCAGTACTTC | CSVDQAETQYF
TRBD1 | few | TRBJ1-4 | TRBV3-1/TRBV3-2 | TGTGCCAGCAGCCAAGATCCCAGGGGGAATGAAAAACTGTTTTTT | CASSQDPRGNEKLFF
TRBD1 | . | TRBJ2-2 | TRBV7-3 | TGTGCCAGCAGCCCAAGGGGGCCCCCCGGGGAGCTGTTTTTT | CASSPRGPPGELFF
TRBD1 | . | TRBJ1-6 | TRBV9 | TGTGCCAGCAGCGTGTTCGCAGGGGGTAATTCACCCCTCCACTTT | CASSVFAGGNSPLHF
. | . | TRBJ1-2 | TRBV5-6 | TGTGCCAGCAGCTTGGGGAGGGAAGATGGCTACACCTTC | CASSLGREDGYTF
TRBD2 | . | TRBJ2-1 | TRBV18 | TGTGCCAGCTCACCAAGAGGGACTAGCGGAACCTACAATGAGCAGTTCTTC | CASSPRGTSGTYNEQFF
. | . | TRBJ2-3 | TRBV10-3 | TGTGCCATCAGCAACAGGGAAGGGGATACGCAGTATTTT | CAISNREGDTQYF
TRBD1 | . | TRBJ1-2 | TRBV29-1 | TGCAGCGCCGGGGACAGGCTAAACTATGGCTACACCTTC | CSAGDRLNYGYTF
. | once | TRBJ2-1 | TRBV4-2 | TGTGCCAGCAGCCTTTCCGGGGGGCCGGCGGGCAATGAGCAGTTCTTC | CASSLSGGPAGNEQFF
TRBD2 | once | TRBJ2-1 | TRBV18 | TGTGCCAGCTCCCCGGGGGGGGGCAATGAGCAGTTCTTC | CASSPGGGNEQFF
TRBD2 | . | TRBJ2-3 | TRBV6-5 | TGTGCCAGCAGAACTTTAGCGGGGGGGATCGATACGCAGTATTTT | CASRTLAGGIDTQYF
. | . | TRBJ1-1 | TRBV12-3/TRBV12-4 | TGTGCCAGCAGTTTAGGCGCGCAGGCCGAAGCTTTCTTT | CASSLGAQAEAFF
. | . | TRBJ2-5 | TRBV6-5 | TGTGCCAGCAGGGGCCTCGGAGGAGAGACCCAGTACTTC | CASRGLGGETQYF
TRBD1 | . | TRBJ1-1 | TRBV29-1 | TGCAGCGTTGGGGGGGACAGGGTGAGGACTGAAGCTTTCTTT | CSVGGDRVRTEAFF
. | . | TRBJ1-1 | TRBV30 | TGTGCCTGGACGGGGGACCTAAACACTGAAGCTTTCTTT | CAWTGDLNTEAFF
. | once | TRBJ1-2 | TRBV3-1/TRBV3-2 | TGTGCCAGCAGCCAAGGGAGACAGTCCTATGGCTACACCTTC | CASSQGRQSYGYTF
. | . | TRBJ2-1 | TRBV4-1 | TGCGCCAGCAGCCAAGGCGCTCCCTACTCCTACAATGAGCAGTTCTTC | CASSQGAPYSYNEQFF
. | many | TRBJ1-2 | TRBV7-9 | TGTGCCAGCAGCATAGTACATGATGGCTACACCTTC | CASSIVHDGYTF
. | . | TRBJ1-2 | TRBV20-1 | TGCAGTGCTAGTTTACTTAATGGCTACACCTTC | CSASLLNGYTF
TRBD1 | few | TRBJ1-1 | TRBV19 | TGTGCCAGTAGTCAATCGACAGGGGCGAACACTGAAGCTTTCTTT | CASSQSTGANTEAFF
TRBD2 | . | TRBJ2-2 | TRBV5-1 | TGCGCCAGCAGCGTTGGACTAGCGGGGGGTGACATCGGGGAGCTGTTTTTT | CASSVGLAGGDIGELFF
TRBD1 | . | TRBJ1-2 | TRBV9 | TGTGCCAGCAGCGGAGGGACAGGGGGAGGAACTAACTATGGCTACACCTTC | CASSGGTGGGTNYGYTF
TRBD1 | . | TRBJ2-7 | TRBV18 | TGTGCCAGCTCACCTAGGACAGGGTCTGGCTACGAGCAGTACTTC | CASSPRTGSGYEQYF
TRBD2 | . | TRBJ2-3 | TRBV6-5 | TGTGCCAGCAGGGGGACTAGTTGGGCAGATACGCAGTATTTT | CASRGTSWADTQYF
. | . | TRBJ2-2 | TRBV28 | TGTGCCAGCAGTTCCCACGACAGGAACACCGGGGAGCTGTTTTTT | CASSSHDRNTGELFF
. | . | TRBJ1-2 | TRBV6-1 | TGTGCCAGCAGTGAAGTGGGGGGGGCTCTGGGCTATGGCTACACCTTC | CASSEVGGALGYGYTF
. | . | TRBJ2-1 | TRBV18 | TGTGCCAGCTCACCACTTACCGGGGTGGATGAGCAGTTCTTC | CASSPLTGVDEQFF
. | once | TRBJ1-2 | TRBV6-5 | TGTGCCAGCACCCTATCGAGGGACTATGGCTACACCTTC | CASTLSRDYGYTF
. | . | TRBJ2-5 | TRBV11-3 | TGTGCCAGCAGCTTACAGGGGAAAGAGACCCAGTACTTC | CASSLQGKETQYF
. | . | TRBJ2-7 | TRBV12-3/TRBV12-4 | TGTGCCAGCAGTACCCTGAGGGACTACGAGCAGTACTTC | CASSTLRDYEQYF
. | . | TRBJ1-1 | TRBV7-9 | TGTGCCAGCAGCTATCGGTTGAACACTGAAGCTTTCTTT | CASSYRLNTEAFF
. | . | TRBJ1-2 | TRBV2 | TGTGCCAGCAGTGAAGTAGGGGGAAACACCTTC | CASSEVGGNTF
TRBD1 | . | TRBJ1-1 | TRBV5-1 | TGCGCCAGCAGCCCTTCGACAGGGTTGACTGAAGCTTTCTTT | CASSPSTGLTEAFF
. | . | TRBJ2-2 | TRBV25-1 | TGTGCCAGCCAGACCGAGGGGGAAACCGGGGAGCTGTTTTTT | CASQTEGETGELFF